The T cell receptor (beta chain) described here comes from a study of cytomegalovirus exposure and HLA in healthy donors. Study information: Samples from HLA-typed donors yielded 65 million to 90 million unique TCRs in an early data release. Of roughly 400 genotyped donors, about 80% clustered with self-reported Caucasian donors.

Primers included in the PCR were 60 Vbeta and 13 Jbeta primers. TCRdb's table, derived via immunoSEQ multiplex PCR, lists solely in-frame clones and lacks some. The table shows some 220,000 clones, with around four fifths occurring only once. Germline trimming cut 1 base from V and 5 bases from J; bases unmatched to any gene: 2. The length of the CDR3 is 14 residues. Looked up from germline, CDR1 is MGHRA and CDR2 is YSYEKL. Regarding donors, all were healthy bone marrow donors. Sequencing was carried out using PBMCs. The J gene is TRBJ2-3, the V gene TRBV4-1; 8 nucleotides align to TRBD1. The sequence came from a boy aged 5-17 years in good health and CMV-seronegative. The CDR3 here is CASSQGDRKDTQYF. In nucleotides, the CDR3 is TGCGCCAGCAGCCAAGGGGACAGGAAAGATACGCAGTATTTT.